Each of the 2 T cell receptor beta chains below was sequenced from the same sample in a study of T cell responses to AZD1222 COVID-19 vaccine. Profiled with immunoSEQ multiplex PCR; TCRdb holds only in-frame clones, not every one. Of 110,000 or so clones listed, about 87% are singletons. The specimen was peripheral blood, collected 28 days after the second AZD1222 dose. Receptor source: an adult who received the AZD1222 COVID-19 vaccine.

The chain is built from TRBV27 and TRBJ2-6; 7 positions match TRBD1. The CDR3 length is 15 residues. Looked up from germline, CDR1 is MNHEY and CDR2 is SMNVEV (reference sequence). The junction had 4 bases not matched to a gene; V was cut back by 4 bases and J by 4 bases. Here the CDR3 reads CASSSRGPGANVLTF. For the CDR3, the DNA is TGTGCCAGCAGTTCAAGGGGGCCCGGGGCCAACGTCCTGACTTTC.

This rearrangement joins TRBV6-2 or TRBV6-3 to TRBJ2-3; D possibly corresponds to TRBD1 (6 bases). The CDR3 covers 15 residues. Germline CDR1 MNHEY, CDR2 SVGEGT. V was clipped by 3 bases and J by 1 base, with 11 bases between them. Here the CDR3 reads CASSYNRAGTDTQYF. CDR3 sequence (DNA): TGTGCCAGCAGTTATAACAGGGCTGGCACAGATACGCAGTATTTT.